These 14 T cell receptor beta chains were all obtained from the same sample, sequenced in a study of beta chain features in type 1 diabetes. Study conclusions and caveats: The study found moderately but significantly shorter TCRB CDR3s in all four CD4+ subsets of Type 1 diabetes patients.

TCRB transcripts that were expressed got sequenced, as all of the isolated RNA had been reverse transcribed. Data came from immunoSEQ multiplex PCR; TCRdb stores just in-frame clones and leaves some out. The table has roughly 47,000 clones, roughly 40% seen once. Their recognized antigens are unknown. The specimen was stem cell memory CD4+ T cells from blood. These receptors all come from a man aged 25 to 45 with type 1 diabetes.

V usage is TRBV30 and J usage is TRBJ1-5; tentative D call: TRBD1 (5 bases). The V end lost 2 bases, the J end lost 5 bases, and 10 bases lay between the germline ends. The germline CDR1 and CDR2 sequences are GTSNPN and SVGIG (reference sequence). This CDR3 comprises 13 residues. CDR3 DNA: TGTGCCTGGAGTCGGGGGATAGATCAGCCCCAGCATTTT. Encoded protein: CAWSRGIDQPQHF.

This sequence joins TRBV6-6 and TRBJ2-2; TRBD1 agrees at 8 bases. From germline, CDR1 is MNHNY and CDR2 SVGAGI (reference sequence). With V trimmed by 5 bases and J by 6 bases, 2 bases remained unmatched. The CDR3 covers 13 residues. For the CDR3, the DNA is TGTGCCAGCAGTGCAGGGGGCCCCGGGGAGCTGTTTTTT. It specifies CASSAGGPGELFF.

This clone showed up just a few times. V gene TRBV27 combines with J gene TRBJ2-5; perhaps TRBD1 as D (6 bases). V lost 2 bases and J 2 bases, leaving 12 bases between the germline ends. The CDR3 is made up of 15 amino acids. Looked up from germline, CDR1 is MNHEY and CDR2 is SMNVEV (reference sequence). The CDR3 protein is CASSLQGFGQETQYF. CDR3 nucleotide sequence: TGTGCCAGCAGTTTACAGGGGTTCGGGCAAGAGACCCAGTACTTC.

This clone came up once. The V and J genes are TRBV19 and TRBJ2-1, with D unresolved. The germline V gene has CDR1 LNHDA and CDR2 SQIVND (reference sequence). This CDR3 is 18 amino acids long. Deletions cut 5 bases from V and 4 bases from J, with 24 bases between. Here the CDR3 DNA reads TGTGCCAGTAGTCTCTCGACTGTGATCGGAAGTCCTTACAATGAGCAGTTCTTC. Its translation is CASSLSTVIGSPYNEQFF.

The table lists this clone with a count of one. V is TRBV15 and J is TRBJ2-5; 7 nucleotides align to TRBD2. This CDR3 has 14 amino acids. V shed 5 bases and J 4 bases; nucleotides not matched to a gene: 7. Germline V CDR1 and CDR2: LNHNV, YYDKDF (reference sequence). DNA of the CDR3: TGTGCCACCAGCGGGGGAGGGAACGGAGAGACCCAGTACTTC. Its protein is CATSGGGNGETQYF.

The V gene is TRBV29-1, the J gene TRBJ1-6; 8 bases agree with TRBD1. CDR1 is SQVTM and CDR2 is ANQGSEA in the germline V gene. The CDR3 has 13 amino acids. Trimming removed 5 bases from V and 6 bases from J; junction bases left unmatched: 3. The chain's CDR3 is CSVTQGGNSPLHF. The CDR3 DNA reads as TGCAGCGTTACACAGGGGGGTAATTCACCCCTCCACTTT.

The chain joins TRBV7-9 to TRBJ2-5; D possibly corresponds to TRBD1 (6 bases). The CDR3 sequence is 18 residues long. CDR1 is SEHNR, CDR2 FQNEAQ, per germline (reference sequence). The germline V and J ends were trimmed by 1 base and 1 base, with 19 bases remaining between them. This CDR3 is CASSLGYPTGTPQETQYF. In DNA, the CDR3 is TGTGCCAGCAGCTTAGGTTACCCTACAGGGACCCCCCAAGAGACCCAGTACTTC. The complete variable domain, with remaining parts taken from reference TRBV7-9 and TRBJ2-5, reads DTGVSQNPRHKITKRGQNVTFRCDPISEHNRLYWYRQTLGQGPEFLTYFQNEAQLEKSRLLSDRFSAERPKGSFSTLEIQRTEQGDSAMYLCASSLGYPTGTPQETQYFGPGTRLLVL.

V is TRBV7-9 and J is TRBJ2-1; 10 bases fit TRBD2. Germline V gene data show CDR1 as SEHNR and CDR2 as FQNEAQ (reference sequence). The CDR3 has 16 residues. With V trimmed by 5 bases and J by 4 bases, 8 bases remained unmatched. The CDR3 DNA is TGTGCCAGCAGCCCCCCCGGGACTAGCGCTTACAATGAGCAGTTCTTC. Protein: CASSPPGTSAYNEQFF.

The V gene is TRBV28, the J gene TRBJ1-5; unclear D gene. CDR3 size: 15 residues. V shed 2 bases and J shed 0 bases, with 8 bases lying between them. CDR1 is MDHEN and CDR2 is SYDVKM in the germline V gene. CDR3 sequence reads: CASSLGGNSNQPQHF. As DNA, the CDR3 is TGTGCCAGCAGTTTAGGAGGGAATAGCAATCAGCCCCAGCATTTT.

This clone came up a few times. The J gene is TRBJ2-7, the V gene TRBV7-2; 7 nucleotides match TRBD1. In germline, CDR1 is SGHTA, CDR2 FQGNSA. This CDR3 has 16 amino acids. Trimming at V came to 4 bases and at J to 2 bases, leaving 11 bases not matched to a gene. CDR3 in amino acids: CASSWRLQGSTYEQYF. CDR3 sequence (DNA): TGTGCCAGCAGCTGGCGGTTACAGGGGTCTACCTACGAGCAGTACTTC.

The chain recombines TRBV10-3 with TRBJ2-2; TRBD1 aligns across 8 bases. The junction had 0 bases not matched to a gene; V was cut back by 2 bases and J by 1 base. Germline assignment: CDR1 ENHRY and CDR2 SYGVKD. The CDR3 runs 15 residues. The CDR3 nucleotides read TGTGCCATCAGTGAGGGGACAGGGAACACCGGGGAGCTGTTTTTT. Encoded protein: CAISEGTGNTGELFF.

This clone appeared a few times. This chain uses TRBV18 with TRBJ2-7; tentatively, D is TRBD1 (6 bases). The CDR3 runs 16 residues. Germline CDR1 is KGHSH and CDR2 is LQKENI. The V end lost 6 bases, the J end lost 3 bases, and 21 bases lay between the germline ends. CDR3 sequence: CASSRSRDIGFYEQYF. The CDR3 nucleotides are TGTGCCAGCTCGCGGAGCCGGGACATCGGATTCTACGAGCAGTACTTC.

This clone showed up just a few times. The V and J genes are TRBV9 and TRBJ1-1; D call uncertain. V lost 3 bases to trimming and J lost 3 bases, with 9 bases between them. Germline assignment: CDR1 SGDLS and CDR2 YYNGEE. This CDR3 is 13 amino acids long. CDR3 sequence reads: CASSAHADTEAFF. Here the CDR3 DNA reads TGTGCCAGCAGCGCCCACGCGGACACTGAAGCTTTCTTT.

This chain joins TRBV11-3 and TRBJ2-1; D ambiguous. V lost 0 bases and J lost 10, with 10 bases in between. Germline V gene lookup returns CDR1 SGHNT and CDR2 YENEEA. The CDR3 spans 13 residues. The CDR3 spells CASSLDRTREQFF. Here the CDR3 DNA reads TGTGCCAGCAGCTTAGATCGAACGCGGGAGCAGTTCTTC.